The entry below describes one T cell receptor (beta chain). Sequenced by immunoSEQ multiplex PCR; TCRdb stores in-frame clones only, minus some. The table has about 36,000 clones, around nine tenths seen once. The CDR3 covers 15 residues. The trim removed 4 bases at V and 1 base at J, leaving 4 bases unmatched. CDR1 is ENHRY and CDR2 is SYGVKD in the germline V gene. This entry comes from a study of T cell changes during pregnancy in multiple sclerosis. Source: CD8+ T cells from peripheral blood mononuclear cells, taken in the third trimester of pregnancy. This sequence was found in a female donor with multiple sclerosis, enrolled in a pregnancy study. The rearrangement uses TRBV10-3 and TRBJ2-7; 10 bases are a match to TRBD2. This CDR3 is CAISVPSGSSYEQYF. CDR3 coding DNA: TGTGCCATCAGTGTCCCTAGCGGGAGTTCCTACGAGCAGTACTTC.